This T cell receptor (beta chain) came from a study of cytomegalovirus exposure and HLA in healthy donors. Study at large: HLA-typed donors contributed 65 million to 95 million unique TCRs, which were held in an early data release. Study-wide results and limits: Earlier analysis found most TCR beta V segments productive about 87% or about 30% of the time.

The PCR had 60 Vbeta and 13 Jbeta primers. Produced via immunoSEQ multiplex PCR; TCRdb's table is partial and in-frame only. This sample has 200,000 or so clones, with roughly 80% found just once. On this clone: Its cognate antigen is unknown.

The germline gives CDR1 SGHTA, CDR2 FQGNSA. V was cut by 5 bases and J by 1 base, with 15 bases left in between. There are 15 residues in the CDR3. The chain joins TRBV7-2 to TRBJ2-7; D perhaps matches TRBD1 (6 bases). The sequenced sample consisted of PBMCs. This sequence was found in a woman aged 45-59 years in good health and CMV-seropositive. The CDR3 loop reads CASSRRGQSSYEQYF. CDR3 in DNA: TGTGCCAGCAGCCGCCGAGGACAGAGTTCCTACGAGCAGTACTTC. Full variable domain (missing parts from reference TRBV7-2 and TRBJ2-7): GAGVSQSPSNKVTEKGKDVELRCDPISGHTALYWYRQSLGQGLEFLIYFQGNSAPDKSGLPSDRFSAERTGGSVSTLTIQRTQQEDSAVYLCASSRRGQSSYEQYFGPGTRLTVT.